Listed here are 20 T cell receptor beta chains from one sample, sequenced in a study of T cell repertoires in cytomegalovirus infection. The antigens these receptors bind are not known. TCRdb recomputed calls from the reads with MiXCR, one row per CDR3 protein. The table records about 920,000 distinct CDR3 sequences, around 32% of them present only once. The material was cultured CD8+ T cells from PBMCs, obtained from culture after CMV antigen stimulation. The receptors come from a human donor in good health (CMV status not recorded). Some clones in this sample may be carry-over from other donors' samples.

This clonotype occurred once. The chain recombines TRBV7-9 with TRBJ2-5, with 7 bases identical to TRBD1. The V and J ends lost 2 bases and 6 bases, in that order; junction bases with no gene match: 6. Germline CDR1 SEHNR, CDR2 FQNEAQ (reference sequence). This CDR3 is built from 14 residues. Here the CDR3 reads CASSLKTGLKTQYF. CDR3 DNA sequence: TGTGCCAGCAGCTTAAAGACAGGGCTAAAGACCCAGTACTTC.

This clonotype was detected ten times or more. The rearrangement joins TRBV7-2 to TRBJ2-7; 10 bases agree with TRBD2. V was clipped by 5 bases and J by 2 bases; unmatched bases: 6. The CDR3 consists of 15 residues. CDR1 is SGHTA, CDR2 FQGNSA, per germline. CDR3 in amino acids: CASSLSSGGPYEQYF. DNA for the CDR3: TGTGCCAGCAGCCTGTCTAGCGGGGGACCCTACGAGCAGTACTTC.

V is TRBV27 and J is TRBJ2-1, with D perhaps assigned TRBD1 or TRBD2 (5 bases each). The CDR3 is 16 residues long. CDR1 and CDR2 (germline): MNHEY, SMNVEV (reference sequence). With 7 bases removed from V and 6 bases from J, the gap between germline ends came to 22 bases. The CDR3 DNA is TGTGCCAGCAATATACTATATGGGGGTCCGACCAATGAGCAGTTCTTC. The encoded protein is CASNILYGGPTNEQFF.

The chain couples TRBV7-6 to TRBJ1-1; D remains ambiguous. V lost 5 bases and J 3 bases, leaving 13 bases between the germline ends. The CDR3 runs to 14 residues. Germline V lookup: CDR1 SGHVS, CDR2 FNYEAQ. In DNA, the CDR3 is TGTGCCAGCAGCGCGGCGGACGAGTACACTGAAGCTTTCTTT. Protein sequence: CASSAADEYTEAFF.

This clonotype showed up just once. The V gene is TRBV12-3 or TRBV12-4, the J gene TRBJ1-1, with 7 nucleotides matching TRBD1. With V trimmed by 2 bases and J by 1 base, 13 bases remained unmatched. The CDR3 contains 18 residues. CDR3 sequence: CASSLSLRDRAPNTEAFF. Here the CDR3 DNA reads TGTGCCAGCAGTTTATCACTTCGCGACAGGGCGCCGAACACTGAAGCTTTCTTT.

This clonotype was recorded at least ten times. CDR3 bases: TGTGCCAGCTCCCAGGCCAGCGGTGACAATGAGCAGTTCTTC. Encoded protein: CASSQASGDNEQFF. This chain connects TRBV7-2 to TRBJ2-1; possible D gene TRBD2, 5 bases. V shed 8 bases and J shed 5 bases, with 16 bases lying between them. The CDR3 has 14 residues. From germline, CDR1 is SGHTA and CDR2 FQGNSA.

The chain recombines TRBV9 with TRBJ2-1; 11 positions agree with TRBD2. V was clipped by 0 bases and J by 4 bases; unmatched bases: 3. This CDR3 has 16 amino acids. Germline CDR1 is SGDLS and CDR2 is YYNGEE. The CDR3 sequence is CASSVATSGGYNEQFF. The CDR3, as DNA: TGTGCCAGCAGCGTAGCTACTAGCGGGGGATACAATGAGCAGTTCTTC.

There are many counts of this clonotype. This CDR3 reads CASSERLPSYNEQFF. The CDR3 coding sequence is TGTGCCAGCAGTGAACGGCTTCCTAGTTACAATGAGCAGTTCTTC. V is TRBV6-1 and J is TRBJ2-1; D gene ambiguous. This CDR3 spans 15 amino acids. V lost 2 bases and J 4 bases, leaving 12 bases between the germline ends. Germline CDR1 is MNHNS and CDR2 is SASEGT.

In its sample, this clonotype was seen a few times. The chain couples TRBV7-9 to TRBJ2-1; TRBD2 aligns across 11 bases. CDR1 is SEHNR, CDR2 FQNEAQ, per germline (reference sequence). This CDR3 has 21 amino acids. V lost 6 bases and J lost 2; bases outside the gene matches: 21. The CDR3 loop reads CASSSIRGLTSGASTYNEQFF. CDR3 sequence (DNA): TGTGCCAGCAGTTCCATCCGGGGGTTGACTAGCGGGGCGTCCACCTACAATGAGCAGTTCTTC.

The genes are TRBV9 and TRBJ2-1, with TRBD2 matching 10 bases. CDR3 length: 15 amino acids. V lost 0 bases, J lost 4 bases, and 1 base stayed unmatched. Germline V lookup: CDR1 SGDLS, CDR2 YYNGEE. The CDR3 sequence is CASSVGTSGYNEQFF. CDR3 in DNA: TGTGCCAGCAGCGTAGGGACTAGCGGTTACAATGAGCAGTTCTTC.

The chain employs TRBV19 and TRBJ2-2; 7 bases match TRBD1. Trimming removed 0 bases from V and 2 bases from J; junction bases left unmatched: 6. CDR1 is LNHDA and CDR2 is SQIVND in the germline V gene (reference sequence). The CDR3 totals 17 residues. CDR3 bases: TGTGCCAGTAGTATAGACCCAGACAGGGAAAACACCGGGGAGCTGTTTTTT. Translation gives CASSIDPDRENTGELFF.

This clonotype appeared a few times. The V gene is TRBV7-6, the J gene TRBJ1-4; D remains ambiguous. CDR3 length: 16 amino acids. Germline V gene lookup returns CDR1 SGHVS and CDR2 FNYEAQ. The V gene lost 3 bases and the J gene lost 0 bases, with 11 bases spanning the gap. The DNA for the CDR3 is TGTGCCAGCAGCTTGGGCACACTACCAACTAATGAAAAACTGTTTTTT. Protein product: CASSLGTLPTNEKLFF.

The V and J genes are TRBV4-1 and TRBJ1-2; 8 bases fit TRBD1. The V segment lost 3 bases and the J segment 0 bases; nucleotides outside the gene matches: 6. The CDR3 has 16 amino acids. Germline V gives CDR1 MGHRA, CDR2 YSYEKL. The CDR3 region is CASSHSGTGSNYGYTF. CDR3 bases: TGCGCCAGCAGCCACAGTGGGACAGGCTCTAACTATGGCTACACCTTC.

J is TRBJ1-4 and V is TRBV27; the D is unclear. CDR3 length: 13 amino acids. Trimming cost V 3 bases and J 4 bases, with 6 bases left between them. Germline CDR1 reads MNHEY; CDR2 reads SMNVEV (reference sequence). The CDR3 DNA is TGTGCCAGCAGTTTGGGTTTTAATGAAAAACTGTTTTTT. It specifies CASSLGFNEKLFF.

CDR3 nucleotide sequence: TGTGCCAGCAGCTTAATCGTGAGCTCCTACGGCTACACCTTC. This encodes CASSLIVSSYGYTF. The chain couples TRBV7-2 to TRBJ1-2; D gene unclear. This CDR3 is built from 14 residues. Germline V lookup: CDR1 SGHTA, CDR2 FQGNSA. Trimming removed 2 bases at V and 8 bases at J, with 15 bases between.

CDR3 in DNA: TGTGCCAGCAGCTCCGGGACAGGGAGCAAAGGCGAGCAGTACGTC. Amino acid sequence: CASSSGTGSKGEQYV. The V gene is TRBV7-9, the J gene TRBJ2-7; 9 bases map to TRBD1. The CDR3 sequence is 15 residues long. The V gene's germline CDR1 is SEHNR and CDR2 FQNEAQ (reference sequence). V was pared by 4 bases and J by 6 bases, with 10 bases of the junction left unmatched.

The chain links TRBV7-9 to TRBJ2-1; 7 bases agree with TRBD2. The germline CDR1 and CDR2 sequences are SEHNR and FQNEAQ (reference sequence). The CDR3 runs to 16 residues. The ends lost 5 bases at V and 0 bases at J; junction bases unmatched: 7. The CDR3 sequence: CASSGLAASSYNEQFF. CDR3 bases: TGTGCCAGCAGCGGGCTAGCGGCTAGCTCCTACAATGAGCAGTTCTTC. The variable domain in full, completed from reference TRBV7-9 and TRBJ2-1, reads DTGVSQNPRHKITKRGQNVTFRCDPISEHNRLYWYRQTLGQGPEFLTYFQNEAQLEKSRLLSDRFSAERPKGSFSTLEIQRTEQGDSAMYLCASSGLAASSYNEQFFGPGTRLTVL.

In this sample, this clonotype turned up a few times. The CDR3 region has the DNA TGTGCCAGCAGTGAAGATTTAGCGGGGTTCGCGGGGAATGAGCAGTTCTTC. It yields the protein CASSEDLAGFAGNEQFF. The chain uses TRBV6-1 and TRBJ2-1; 8 bases agree with TRBD2. The germline CDR1 and CDR2 sequences are MNHNS and SASEGT. Germline trimming cut 1 base from V and 7 bases from J; bases unmatched to any gene: 12. The CDR3 loop spans 17 amino acids.

The genes are TRBV6-8 and TRBJ1-2; D possibly corresponds to TRBD1 (6 bases). Trimming shortened V by 10 bases and J by 3 bases, and 15 bases separated the two germline ends. In germline, CDR1 is MNHGY, CDR2 SAAAGT. The CDR3 extends over 13 amino acids. The DNA for the CDR3 is TGTGCCATCCGGCCACCAGGGGACTATGGCTACACCTTC. Translating gives CAIRPPGDYGYTF.

The sample holds many counts of this clonotype. This chain connects TRBV7-8 to TRBJ2-1; 9 bases map to TRBD2. There are 18 residues in the CDR3. V shed 0 bases, J shed 6 bases, and the junction held 12 bases outside the gene matches. Germline-derived CDR1 and CDR2 are SGHVS and FQNEAQ. CDR3 in amino acids: CASSLAWLAGPPRNEQFF. In nucleotides, the CDR3 is TGTGCCAGCAGCTTAGCCTGGCTAGCGGGGCCACCCCGCAATGAGCAGTTCTTC.